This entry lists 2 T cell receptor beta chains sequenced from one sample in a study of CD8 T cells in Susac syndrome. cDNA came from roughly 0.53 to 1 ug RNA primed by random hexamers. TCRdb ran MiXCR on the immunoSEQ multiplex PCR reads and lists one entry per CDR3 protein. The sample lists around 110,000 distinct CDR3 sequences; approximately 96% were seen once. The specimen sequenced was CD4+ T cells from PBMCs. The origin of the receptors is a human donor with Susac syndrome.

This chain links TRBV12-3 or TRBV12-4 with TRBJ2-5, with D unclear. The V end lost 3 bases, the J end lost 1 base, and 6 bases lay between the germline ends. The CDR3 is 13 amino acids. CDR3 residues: CASSFSFQETQYF. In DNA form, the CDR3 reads TGTGCCAGCAGTTTCAGCTTCCAAGAGACCCAGTACTTC.

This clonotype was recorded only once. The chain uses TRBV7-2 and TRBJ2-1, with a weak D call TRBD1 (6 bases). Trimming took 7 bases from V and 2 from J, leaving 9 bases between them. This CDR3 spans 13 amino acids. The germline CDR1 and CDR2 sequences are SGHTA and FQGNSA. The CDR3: CASNRDTYNEQFF. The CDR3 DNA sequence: TGTGCCAGCAATCGGGACACCTACAATGAGCAGTTCTTC.